This is a list of T cell receptor beta chains from one sample in a study of cytomegalovirus exposure and HLA in healthy donors. The repertoire was sequenced with immunoSEQ multiplex PCR; TCRdb's copy has only in-frame clones and lacks some. The data contain about 190,000 clones, 84% of them seen just once; the ten biggest clones take up approximately 0.26%. The sample comprised PBMCs. The origin of the receptors is a boy under 18 in good health and CMV-seronegative. The CDR3 runs from the conserved cysteine through the conserved F or W. The D gene is left open where the match is weak. The size entry is marked missing in some rows and otherwise reads once, few, many or a size class.

D | J | V | size | length | DNA | CDR3
NA | TRBJ1-1 | TRBV9 | few | 13 | TGTGCCAGCAGCGTGGGGGGGGCCACTGAAGCTTTCTTT | CASSVGGATEAFF
NA | TRBJ1-1 | TRBV29-1 | NA | 9 | TGCAGCGTTGACAGGGAAGCTTTCTTT | CSVDREAFF
NA | TRBJ2-4 | TRBV5-1 | NA | 16 | TGCGCCAGCAGCTTGTTAGGGCCGGACAAGAAAAACATTCAGTACTTC | CASSLLGPDKKNIQYF
TRBD1 | TRBJ1-1 | TRBV13 | NA | 15 | TGTGCCAGCAGCCGGGACAGGGGGGTTGGGACTGAAACTTTCTTT | CASSRDRGVGTETFF
NA | TRBJ1-4 | TRBV9 | NA | 14 | TGTGCCAGCAGCGGAGAAGGGGCGAATGAAAAACTGTTTTTT | CASSGEGANEKLFF
NA | TRBJ2-1 | TRBV21-1 | NA | 17 | TGTGCCAGCAGCTTAAGTCCCCGGGAGGGCCAGTACAATGAGCAGTTCTTC | CASSLSPREGQYNEQFF
NA | TRBJ2-7 | TRBV2 | NA | 15 | TGTGCCAGCAAAATTGGGACTCTTAGCTACTACGAGCAGTACTTC | CASKIGTLSYYEQYF
NA | TRBJ2-7 | TRBV19 | few | 14 | TGTGCCAGTAGTGCGACAGGAGGATTGGACGAGCAGTACTTC | CASSATGGLDEQYF
NA | TRBJ2-7 | TRBV5-4 | once | 13 | TGTGCCAGCAGCTTGGTAGGGGCGGTCGAGCAGTACTTC | CASSLVGAVEQYF
NA | TRBJ1-1 | TRBV6-5 | few | 15 | TGTGCCAGCAGTTACAAAGCGGCGGGGAACTCTGAAGCTTTCTTT | CASSYKAAGNSEAFF
TRBD2 | TRBJ2-3 | TRBV28 | NA | 15 | TGTGCCAGCAGTCGAGGGGAGGGTGGCACAGATACGCAGTATTTT | CASSRGEGGTDTQYF
NA | TRBJ2-1 | TRBV6-5 | NA | 16 | TGTGCCAGCAGTTACTCTGGCCTAGCTCCCTACAATGAGCAGTTCTTC | CASSYSGLAPYNEQFF
NA | TRBJ2-7 | TRBV5-1 | NA | 17 | TGCGCCAGCAGCTTGGCGAAGACAAGGTGGCCTTCCTACGAGCAGTACTTC | CASSLAKTRWPSYEQYF
TRBD1 | TRBJ1-3 | TRBV9 | NA | 15 | TGTGCCAGCAGCGCCCTCAGGACAGGGGGGAACACCATATATTTT | CASSALRTGGNTIYF
NA | TRBJ1-5 | TRBV11-2 | NA | 16 | TGTGCCAGCAGCTTAGAATCCAGGGTGAACAATCAGCCCCAGCATTTT | CASSLESRVNNQPQHF
NA | TRBJ2-1 | TRBV2 | NA | 13 | TGTGCCAGCAGTGAATTTCCGACTGGCGAGCAGTTCTTC | CASSEFPTGEQFF
TRBD1 | TRBJ2-7 | TRBV5-1 | NA | 16 | TGCGCCAGCAGCGTCACAGGGGGTCATGCCTCCTACGAGCAGTACTTC | CASSVTGGHASYEQYF
TRBD1 | TRBJ1-2 | TRBV4-1 | NA | 15 | TGCGCCAGCAGCCAGCCCCTGACAGGGAACTATGGCTACACCTTC | CASSQPLTGNYGYTF
TRBD1 | TRBJ1-5 | TRBV5-6 | NA | 17 | TGTGCCAGCAGCTTGTTCGACAGGGGGGGGCGGGATCAGCCCCAGCATTTT | CASSLFDRGGRDQPQHF
TRBD1 | TRBJ1-5 | TRBV7-2 | NA | 14 | TGTGCCAGCGGCTTAGGGACAGGGAAACAGCCCCAGCATTTT | CASGLGTGKQPQHF
TRBD2 | TRBJ2-5 | TRBV30 | NA | 15 | TGTGCCTGGAGTGTACAACGCTGGGGGGGGGAGACCCAGTACTTC | CAWSVQRWGGETQYF
NA | TRBJ1-6 | TRBV28 | NA | 14 | TGTGCCAGCACCTGGGGCCGGCAGGATTCACCCCTCCACTTT | CASTWGRQDSPLHF
NA | TRBJ1-1 | TRBV5-1 | few | 12 | TGCGCCAGCAGCAAACCGAGCACTGAAGCTTTCTTT | CASSKPSTEAFF
NA | TRBJ1-1 | TRBV6-5 | NA | 13 | TGTGCCAGCAGAAGAGTATTCGACACTGAAGCTTTCTTT | CASRRVFDTEAFF
NA | TRBJ1-1 | TRBV29-1 | NA | 10 | TGCAGCGTTGACTTACAGGAAGCTTTCTTT | CSVDLQEAFF
NA | TRBJ1-5 | TRBV2 | once | 13 | TGTGCCAGCAGGGAACAGGGAAATCAGCCCCAGCATTTT | CASREQGNQPQHF
NA | TRBJ1-1 | TRBV19 | few | 11 | TGTGCCAGTAGTGTCGGGGAAAAAGCTTTCTTT | CASSVGEKAFF
NA | TRBJ2-7 | TRBV6-5 | NA | 13 | TGTGCCAGCAGTTCAGGGTTTTTCTACGAGCAGTACTTC | CASSSGFFYEQYF